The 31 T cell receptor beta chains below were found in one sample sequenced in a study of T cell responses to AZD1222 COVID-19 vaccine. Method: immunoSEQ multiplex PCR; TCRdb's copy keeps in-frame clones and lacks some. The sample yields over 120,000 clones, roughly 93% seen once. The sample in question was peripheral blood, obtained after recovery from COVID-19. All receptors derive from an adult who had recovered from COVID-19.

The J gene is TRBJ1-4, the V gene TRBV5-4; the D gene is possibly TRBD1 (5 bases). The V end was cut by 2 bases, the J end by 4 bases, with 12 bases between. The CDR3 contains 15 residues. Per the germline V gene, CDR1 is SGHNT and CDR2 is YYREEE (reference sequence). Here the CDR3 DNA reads TGTGCCAGCAGCTTTGCAGGGTCAATTAATGAAAAACTGTTTTTT. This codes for CASSFAGSINEKLFF.

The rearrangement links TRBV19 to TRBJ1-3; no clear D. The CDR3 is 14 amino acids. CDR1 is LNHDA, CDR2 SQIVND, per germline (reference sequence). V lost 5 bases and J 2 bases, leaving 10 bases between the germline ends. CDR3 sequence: CASSSDGAGNTIYF. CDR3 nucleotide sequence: TGTGCCAGTAGTTCTGACGGTGCTGGAAACACCATATATTTT.

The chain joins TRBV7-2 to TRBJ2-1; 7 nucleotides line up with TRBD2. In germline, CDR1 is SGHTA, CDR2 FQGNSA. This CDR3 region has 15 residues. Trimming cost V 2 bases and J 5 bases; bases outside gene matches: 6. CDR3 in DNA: TGTGCCAGCAGCTTACTCATGGGGAGGGACAATGAGCAGTTCTTC. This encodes CASSLLMGRDNEQFF.

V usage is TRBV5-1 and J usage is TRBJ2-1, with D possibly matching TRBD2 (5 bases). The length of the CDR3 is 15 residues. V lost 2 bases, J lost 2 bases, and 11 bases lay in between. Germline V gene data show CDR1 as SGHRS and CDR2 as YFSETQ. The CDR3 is CASSFVGAAYNEQFF. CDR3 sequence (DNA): TGCGCCAGCAGCTTCGTGGGAGCGGCCTACAATGAGCAGTTCTTC. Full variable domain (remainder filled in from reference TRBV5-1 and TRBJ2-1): KAGVTQTPRYLIKTRGQQVTLSCSPISGHRSVSWYQQTPGQGLQFLFEYFSETQRNKGNFPGRFSGRQFSNSRSEMNVSTLELGDSALYLCASSFVGAAYNEQFFGPGTRLTVL.

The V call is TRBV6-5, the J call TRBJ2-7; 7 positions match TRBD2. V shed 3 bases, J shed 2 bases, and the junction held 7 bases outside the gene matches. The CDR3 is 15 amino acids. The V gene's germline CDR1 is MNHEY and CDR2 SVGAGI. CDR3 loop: CASSYLGLEAYEQYF. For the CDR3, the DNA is TGTGCCAGCAGTTATCTCGGACTAGAAGCCTACGAGCAGTACTTC.

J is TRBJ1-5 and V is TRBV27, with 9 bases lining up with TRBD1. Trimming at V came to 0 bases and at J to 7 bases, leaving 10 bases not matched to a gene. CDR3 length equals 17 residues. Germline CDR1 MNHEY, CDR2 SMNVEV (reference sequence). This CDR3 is CASSLSGGTGLKQPQHF. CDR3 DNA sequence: TGTGCCAGCAGTTTATCAGGGGGGACAGGGCTGAAACAGCCCCAGCATTTT.

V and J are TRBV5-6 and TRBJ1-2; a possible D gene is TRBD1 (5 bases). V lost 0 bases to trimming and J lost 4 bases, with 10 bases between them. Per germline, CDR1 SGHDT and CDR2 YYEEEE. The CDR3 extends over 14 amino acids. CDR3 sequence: CASSLVQGAYGYTF. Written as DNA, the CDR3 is TGTGCCAGCAGCTTGGTGCAGGGAGCCTATGGCTACACCTTC.

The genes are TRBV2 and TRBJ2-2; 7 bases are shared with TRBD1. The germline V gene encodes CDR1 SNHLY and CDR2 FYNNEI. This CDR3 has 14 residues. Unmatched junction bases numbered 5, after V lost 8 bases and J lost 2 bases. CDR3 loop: CASARDSNTGELFF. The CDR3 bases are TGTGCCAGCGCTAGGGACAGTAACACCGGGGAGCTGTTTTTT.

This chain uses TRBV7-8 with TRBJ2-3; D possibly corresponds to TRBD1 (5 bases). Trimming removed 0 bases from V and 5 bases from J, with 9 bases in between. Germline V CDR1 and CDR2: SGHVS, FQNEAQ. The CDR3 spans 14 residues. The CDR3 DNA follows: TGTGCCAGCAGCTTAGCGGTTAGGGGAGATACGCAGTATTTT. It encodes CASSLAVRGDTQYF.

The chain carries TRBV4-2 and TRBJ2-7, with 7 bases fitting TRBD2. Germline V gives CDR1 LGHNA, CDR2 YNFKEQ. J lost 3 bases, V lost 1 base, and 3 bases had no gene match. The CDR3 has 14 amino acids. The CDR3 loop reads CASSQAPSGYEQYF. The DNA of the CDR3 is TGTGCCAGCAGCCAAGCGCCTAGCGGCTACGAGCAGTACTTC.

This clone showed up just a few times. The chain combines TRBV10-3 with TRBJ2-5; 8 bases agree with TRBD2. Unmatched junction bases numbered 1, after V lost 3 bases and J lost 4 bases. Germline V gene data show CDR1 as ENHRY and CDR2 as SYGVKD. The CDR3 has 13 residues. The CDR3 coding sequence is TGTGCCATCAGTGACGGGGGGGGAGAGACCCAGTACTTC. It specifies CAISDGGGETQYF.

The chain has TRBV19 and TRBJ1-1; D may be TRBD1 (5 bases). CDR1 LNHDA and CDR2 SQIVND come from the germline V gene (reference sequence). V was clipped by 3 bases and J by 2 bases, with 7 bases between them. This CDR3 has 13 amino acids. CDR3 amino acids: CASSIQGNTEAFF. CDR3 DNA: TGTGCCAGTAGTATCCAGGGAAACACTGAAGCTTTCTTT.

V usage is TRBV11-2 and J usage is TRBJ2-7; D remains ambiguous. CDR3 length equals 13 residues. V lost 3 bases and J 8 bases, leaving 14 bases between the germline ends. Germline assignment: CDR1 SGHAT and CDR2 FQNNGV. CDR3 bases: TGTGCCAGCAGCTTCGGCTCCTCCCGGCAGCAGTACTTC. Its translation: CASSFGSSRQQYF.

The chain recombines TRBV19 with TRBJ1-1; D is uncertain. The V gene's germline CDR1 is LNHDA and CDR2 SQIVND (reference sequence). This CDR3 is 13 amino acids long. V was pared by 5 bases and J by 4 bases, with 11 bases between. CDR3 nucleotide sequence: TGTGCCAGTAGTTCTCCGGGAGCCACTGAAGCTTTCTTT. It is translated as CASSSPGATEAFF.

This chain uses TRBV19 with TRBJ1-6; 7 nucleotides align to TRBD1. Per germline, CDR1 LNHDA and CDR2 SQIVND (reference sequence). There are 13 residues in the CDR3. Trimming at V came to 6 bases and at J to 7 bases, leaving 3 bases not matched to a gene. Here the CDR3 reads CASRWDSNSPLHF. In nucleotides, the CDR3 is TGTGCCAGTAGATGGGACAGCAATTCACCCCTCCACTTT.

CDR3 nucleotides: TGTGCCAGCAGCTTTTTTGGACATGCTTCTCCGGAGCAGTACTTC. This encodes CASSFFGHASPEQYF. V is TRBV7-8 and J is TRBJ2-7; tentatively, D is TRBD1 (5 bases). The CDR3 extends over 15 amino acids. V was shortened by 3 bases and J by 7 bases, with 19 bases between the two germline ends. In germline, CDR1 is SGHVS, CDR2 FQNEAQ.

The CDR3, as DNA: TGTGCCACCAGCCCTCAAAGGCGGGACCGATATCAGCCCCAGCATTTT. This sequence encodes CATSPQRRDRYQPQHF. The rearrangement uses TRBV15 and TRBJ1-5; a possible D gene is TRBD1 (5 bases). The CDR3 runs 16 residues. Germline values: CDR1 LNHNV, CDR2 YYDKDF (reference sequence). V was pared by 5 bases and J by 5 bases, with 19 bases between.

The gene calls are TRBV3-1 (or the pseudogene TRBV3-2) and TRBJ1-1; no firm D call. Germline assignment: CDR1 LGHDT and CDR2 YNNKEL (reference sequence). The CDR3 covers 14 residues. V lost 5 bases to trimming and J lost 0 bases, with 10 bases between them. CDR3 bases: TGTGCCAGCAGCTCCGTTTTTATGAACACTGAAGCTTTCTTT. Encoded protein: CASSSVFMNTEAFF.

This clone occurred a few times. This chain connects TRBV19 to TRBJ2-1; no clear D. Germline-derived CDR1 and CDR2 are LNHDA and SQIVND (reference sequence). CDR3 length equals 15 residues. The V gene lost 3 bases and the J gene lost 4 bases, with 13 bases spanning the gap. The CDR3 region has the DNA TGTGCCAGTAGTATTAGCCCCGGAGCGTACAATGAGCAGTTCTTC. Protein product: CASSISPGAYNEQFF.

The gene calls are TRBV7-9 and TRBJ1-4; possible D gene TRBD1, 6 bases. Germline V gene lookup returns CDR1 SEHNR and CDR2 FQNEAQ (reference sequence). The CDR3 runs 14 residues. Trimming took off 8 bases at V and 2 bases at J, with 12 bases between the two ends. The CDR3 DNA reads TGTGCCAGCGGAAGACAGGTCACTAATGAAAAACTGTTTTTT. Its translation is CASGRQVTNEKLFF.

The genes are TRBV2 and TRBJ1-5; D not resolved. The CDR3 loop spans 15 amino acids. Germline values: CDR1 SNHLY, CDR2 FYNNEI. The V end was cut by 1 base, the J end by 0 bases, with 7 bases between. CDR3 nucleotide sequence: TGTGCCAGCAGTGAAGGGGCCAGTAGCAATCAGCCCCAGCATTTT. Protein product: CASSEGASSNQPQHF.

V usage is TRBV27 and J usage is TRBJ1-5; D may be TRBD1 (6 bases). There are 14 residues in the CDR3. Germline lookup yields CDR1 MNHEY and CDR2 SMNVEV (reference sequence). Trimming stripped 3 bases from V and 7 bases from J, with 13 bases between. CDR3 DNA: TGTGCCAGCAGTTTCTCACAGGGCGGGCAGCCCCAGCATTTT. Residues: CASSFSQGGQPQHF.

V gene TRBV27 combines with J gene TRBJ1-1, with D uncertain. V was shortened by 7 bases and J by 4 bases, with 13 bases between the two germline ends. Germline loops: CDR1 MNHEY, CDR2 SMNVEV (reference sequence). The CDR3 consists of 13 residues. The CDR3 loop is CASTRALGTEAFF. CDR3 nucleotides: TGTGCCAGCACGAGGGCCCTGGGCACTGAAGCTTTCTTT.

The CDR3 is CASSQENLIQTNTGELFF. For the CDR3, the DNA is TGTGCCAGCAGCCAAGAAAATCTCATACAAACCAACACCGGGGAGCTGTTTTTT. The chain carries TRBV3-1 (or the pseudogene TRBV3-2) and TRBJ2-2; no definite D call. This CDR3 region has 18 residues. CDR1 and CDR2 (germline): LGHDT, YNNKEL (reference sequence). Trimming took off 0 bases at V and 2 bases at J, with 16 bases between the two ends.

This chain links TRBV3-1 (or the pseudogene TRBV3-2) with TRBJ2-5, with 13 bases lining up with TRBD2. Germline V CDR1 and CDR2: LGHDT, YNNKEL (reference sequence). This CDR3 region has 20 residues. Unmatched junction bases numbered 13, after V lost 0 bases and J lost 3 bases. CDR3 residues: CASSQDSGARLAGGKETQYF. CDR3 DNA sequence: TGTGCCAGCAGCCAAGATAGCGGCGCCAGACTAGCGGGAGGAAAAGAGACCCAGTACTTC.

CDR3 residues: CASRTGTSGNQQYF. CDR3 DNA: TGTGCCAGCAGAACCGGGACTAGCGGGAATCAGCAGTACTTC. This chain joins TRBV3-1 (or the pseudogene TRBV3-2) and TRBJ2-7; 13 nucleotides align to TRBD2. Trimming cost V 6 bases and J 8 bases; bases outside gene matches: 7. The CDR3 is made up of 14 amino acids. Looked up from germline, CDR1 is LGHDT and CDR2 is YNNKEL (reference sequence).

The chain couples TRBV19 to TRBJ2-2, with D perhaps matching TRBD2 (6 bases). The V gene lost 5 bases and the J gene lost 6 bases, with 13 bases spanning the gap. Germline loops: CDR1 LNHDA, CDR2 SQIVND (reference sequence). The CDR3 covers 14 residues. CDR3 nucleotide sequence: TGTGCCAGTAGTTGGAGGGGTTTGGCCGGGGAGCTGTTTTTT. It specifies CASSWRGLAGELFF. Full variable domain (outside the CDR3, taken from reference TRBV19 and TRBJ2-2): DGGITQSPKYLFRKEGQNVTLSCEQNLNHDAMYWYRQDPGQGLRLIYYSQIVNDFQKGDIAEGYSVSREKKESFPLTVTSAQKNPTAFYLCASSWRGLAGELFFGEGSRLTVL.

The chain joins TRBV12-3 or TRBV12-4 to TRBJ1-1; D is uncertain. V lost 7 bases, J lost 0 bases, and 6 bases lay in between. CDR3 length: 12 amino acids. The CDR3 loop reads CASTTLNTEAFF. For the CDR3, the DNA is TGTGCCAGCACCACGTTGAACACTGAAGCTTTCTTT.

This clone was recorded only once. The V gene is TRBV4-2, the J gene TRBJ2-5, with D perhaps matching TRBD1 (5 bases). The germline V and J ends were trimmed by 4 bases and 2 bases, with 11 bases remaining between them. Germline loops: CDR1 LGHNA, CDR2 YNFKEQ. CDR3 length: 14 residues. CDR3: CASSPTETQETQYF. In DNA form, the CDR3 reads TGTGCCAGCAGCCCGACAGAGACTCAAGAGACCCAGTACTTC.

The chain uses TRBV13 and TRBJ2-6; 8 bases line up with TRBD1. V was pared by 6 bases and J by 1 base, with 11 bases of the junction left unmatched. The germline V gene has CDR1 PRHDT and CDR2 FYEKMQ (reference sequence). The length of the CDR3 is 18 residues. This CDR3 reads CASRDRAGLQSGANVLTF. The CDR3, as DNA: TGTGCCAGCAGGGACAGGGCAGGGCTGCAGTCTGGGGCCAACGTCCTGACTTTC. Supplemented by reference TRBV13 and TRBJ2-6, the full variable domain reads AAGVIQSPRHLIKEKRETATLKCYPIPRHDTVYWYQQGPGQDPQFLISFYEKMQSDKGSIPDRFSAQQFSDYHSELNMSSLELGDSALYFCASRDRAGLQSGANVLTFGAGSRLTVL.

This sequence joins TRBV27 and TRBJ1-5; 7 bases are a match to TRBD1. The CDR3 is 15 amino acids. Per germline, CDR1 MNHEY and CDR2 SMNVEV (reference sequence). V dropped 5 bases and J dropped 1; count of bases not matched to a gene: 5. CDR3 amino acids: CASSVPRGSNQPQHF. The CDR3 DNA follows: TGTGCCAGCAGTGTCCCCAGGGGGAGCAATCAGCCCCAGCATTTT.